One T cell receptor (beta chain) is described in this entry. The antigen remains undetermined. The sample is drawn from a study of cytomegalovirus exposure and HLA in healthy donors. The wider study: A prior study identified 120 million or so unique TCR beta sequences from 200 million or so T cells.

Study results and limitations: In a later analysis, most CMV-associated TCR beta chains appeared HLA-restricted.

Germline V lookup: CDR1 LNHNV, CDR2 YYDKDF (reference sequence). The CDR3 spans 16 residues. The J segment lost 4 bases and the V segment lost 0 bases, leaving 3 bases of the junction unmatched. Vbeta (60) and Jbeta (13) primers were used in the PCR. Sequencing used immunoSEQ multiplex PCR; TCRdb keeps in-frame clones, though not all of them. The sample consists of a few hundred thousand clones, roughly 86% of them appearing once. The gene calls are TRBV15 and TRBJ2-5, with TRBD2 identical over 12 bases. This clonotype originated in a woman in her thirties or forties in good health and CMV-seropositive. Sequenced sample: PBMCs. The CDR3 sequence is CATSRDGGLAGETQYF. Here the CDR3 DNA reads TGTGCCACCAGCAGAGATGGGGGACTAGCGGGAGAGACCCAGTACTTC.